This TCR beta chain was recovered during a study of control samples from healthy donors and cancer patients. The V end was cut by 0 bases, the J end by 5 bases, with 11 bases between. The germline CDR1 and CDR2 sequences are SGHKS and YYEKEE (reference sequence). The CDR3 consists of 14 residues. Assay used: immunoSEQ multiplex PCR; TCRdb lists only in-frame clones, some missing. The table includes roughly 450,000 clones, 75% to 95% detected once. Input material: PBMCs. The chain employs TRBV5-5 and TRBJ2-5; D not certain. The receptor comes from a man in his forties with head and neck cancer. DNA for the CDR3: TGTGCCAGCAGCTTGGCCTGGTCTTCTGAGACCCAGTACTTC. It is translated as CASSLAWSSETQYF.